This entry features one T cell receptor (beta chain) sequence. Its specificity is unknown. The PCR had 60 Vbeta and 13 Jbeta primers. This table comes from immunoSEQ multiplex PCR, and its TCRdb copy is limited to in-frame clones, with some not included. The sample's table shows roughly 100,000 clones. The V end was cut by 4 bases, the J end by 5 bases, with 20 bases between. The CDR3 is 17 residues long. Germline V gene sequence: CDR1 SGHTA, CDR2 FQGNSA. The data stem from a study of cytomegalovirus exposure and HLA in healthy donors. Study outcomes and limitations: Using the classifier, cytomegalovirus status was reportedly diagnosed with high specificity and sensitivity. The study put 150 to 200 TCR beta chains on its list as cytomegalovirus-associated. An analysis was carried out later, and it reportedly showed fewer N-insertions in an Asian-associated ancestry cluster than the roughly 700-donor mean. Earlier results showed most TCR beta V segments being productive about 87% or about 30% of the time.

The chain uses TRBV7-2 and TRBJ2-2, with TRBD2 as a possible D gene (7 bases). What was sequenced was PBMCs. The sequence came from a man aged 50 to 60 in good health and CMV-seropositive. CDR3 bases: TGTGCCAGCAGCTCCGGCTGGGGGGGCTACCAAACCGGGGAGCTGTTTTTT. Its translation is CASSSGWGGYQTGELFF.